This T cell receptor beta chain appears in the sequencing data of a study of blood T cell repertoires in COVID-19. Whole-study context: Researchers got acute and convalescent COVID-19 samples from the United States, Italy and Spain. PBMCs, B-cell-depleted T cells, or T cells were the source of the cDNA or gDNA that made up the material.

TCRdb's table, derived via immunoSEQ multiplex PCR, lists solely in-frame clones and lacks some. The sample lists 100,000 to 120,000 clones, approximately 85% seen once, with 2.4% in the top ten. CDR1 is SGHDT and CDR2 is YYEEEE in the germline V gene. V was pared by 3 bases and J by 6 bases, with 5 bases of the junction left unmatched. The CDR3 contains 14 residues. The V call is TRBV5-6, the J call TRBJ2-7; 11 positions match TRBD1. The sequenced material came from peripheral blood. This clonotype originated in a human donor in a cohort sampled during active COVID-19. DNA for the CDR3: TGTGCCAGCAGCTCGTTTGGGACAGGGGGCGAGCAGTACTTC. This gives the protein CASSSFGTGGEQYF.